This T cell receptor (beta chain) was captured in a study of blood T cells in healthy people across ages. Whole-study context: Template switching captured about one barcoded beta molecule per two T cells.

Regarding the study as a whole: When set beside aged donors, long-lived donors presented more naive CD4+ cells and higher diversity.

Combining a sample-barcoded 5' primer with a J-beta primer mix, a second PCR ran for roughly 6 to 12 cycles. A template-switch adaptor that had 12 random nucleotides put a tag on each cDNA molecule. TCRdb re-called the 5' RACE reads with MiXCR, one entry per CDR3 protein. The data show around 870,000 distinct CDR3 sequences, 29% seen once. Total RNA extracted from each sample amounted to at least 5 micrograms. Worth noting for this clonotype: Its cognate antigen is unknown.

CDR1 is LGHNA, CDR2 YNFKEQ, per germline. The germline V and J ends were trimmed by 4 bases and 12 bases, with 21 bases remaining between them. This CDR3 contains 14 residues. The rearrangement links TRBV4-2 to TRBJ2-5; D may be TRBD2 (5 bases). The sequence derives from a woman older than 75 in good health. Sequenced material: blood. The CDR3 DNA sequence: TGTGCCAGCAGCCTCCAATCGGACGGGATCTTGGAGTACTTC. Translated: CASSLQSDGILEYF.